The following is a T cell receptor beta chain sequence with its context. Its antigen is still unknown. This entry comes from a study of shared clonotypes between healthy human individuals. Naive CD8 cells were CD45RO-negative, positively selected for CCR7, excluding terminally differentiated effector memory CD45RA+ cells. Caucasian adults living in Nashville, Tennessee, provided all samples. The CDR3 has 15 residues. The V and J ends lost 1 base and 8 bases respectively, with 14 bases between them. Germline V gene sequence: CDR1 MGHRA, CDR2 YSYEKL. In the original processing: ImmunoSEQ only sent back junction sequences with no quality scores, so filtering was done differently. Profiled with immunoSEQ multiplex PCR; TCRdb holds only in-frame clones, not every one. That table furnishes V, J and clone size, whereas the DNA furnished D and trimming. The profile covers about 2 million clones, with less than 95% appearing a single time and more than 0.9% taken by the ten largest.

Whole-study findings and limits: How much donors shared clonotypes was expected to be affected by sequencing depth.

The chain employs TRBV4-1 and TRBJ2-2; TRBD2 is a possible D gene (5 bases). The TCR sequence derives from a man aged 18 to 29 in good health. Input material: naive CD8+ T cells sorted from blood. CDR3 coding DNA: TGCGCCAGCAGCCAAGTGGGGTTAGCGCAGGGGGAGCTGTTTTTT. Translated: CASSQVGLAQGELFF.